The 30 T cell receptor beta chains reported below all come from one sample, sequenced in a study of blood T cell repertoires in COVID-19. Some clones are missing from TCRdb's copy, which holds only in-frame ones; the method was immunoSEQ multiplex PCR. The sample carries about 350,000 clones, over 75% recorded once. Sequencing was carried out using PBMCs or T cells enriched from blood (not recorded which). The receptors here all came from a woman aged 30 to 39 who had recovered from COVID-19.

In this sample, this clone turned up once. This chain joins TRBV19 and TRBJ2-2; a weak D match, TRBD2 (5 bases). Germline CDR1 is LNHDA and CDR2 is SQIVND (reference sequence). Trimming removed 4 bases at V and 4 bases at J, with 13 bases between. The CDR3 length is 15 residues. CDR3 in amino acids: CASSKERVGTGELFF. The CDR3, as DNA: TGTGCCAGTAGTAAGGAGAGGGTGGGCACCGGGGAGCTGTTTTTT.

The chain carries TRBV18 and TRBJ2-7; D might be TRBD1 (6 bases). This CDR3 region has 15 residues. Germline CDR1 and CDR2: KGHSH and LQKENI. The germline V and J ends were trimmed by 6 bases and 6 bases, with 21 bases remaining between them. The CDR3, as DNA: TGTGCCAGCTCGTCCGGGACATCGTCGGGTAGCGAGCAGTACTTC. This codes for CASSSGTSSGSEQYF.

V and J are TRBV4-2 and TRBJ2-7, with TRBD1 identical over 7 bases. This CDR3 spans 15 amino acids. Germline V gene data show CDR1 as LGHNA and CDR2 as YNFKEQ. V shed 3 bases, J shed 1 base, and the junction held 6 bases outside the gene matches. CDR3 sequence: CASSQEDRTSYEQYF. The CDR3 bases are TGTGCCAGCAGCCAGGAGGACAGGACGTCCTACGAGCAGTACTTC.

The CDR3 nucleotides are TGTGCCAGCAGCATCGGACAGGGTGTCTATGGCTACACCTTC. It specifies CASSIGQGVYGYTF. The chain employs TRBV7-2 and TRBJ1-2; 8 bases line up with TRBD1. V was pared by 5 bases and J by 4 bases, with 6 bases of the junction left unmatched. Per the germline V gene, CDR1 is SGHTA and CDR2 is FQGNSA. The CDR3 spans 14 residues. Filled out from reference TRBV7-2 and TRBJ1-2, the complete variable domain reads GAGVSQSPSNKVTEKGKDVELRCDPISGHTALYWYRQSLGQGLEFLIYFQGNSAPDKSGLPSDRFSAERTGGSVSTLTIQRTQQEDSAVYLCASSIGQGVYGYTFGSGTRLTVV.

Only one count was recorded for this clone. The chain employs TRBV27 and TRBJ2-7; the D is unclear. Germline assignment: CDR1 MNHEY and CDR2 SMNVEV (reference sequence). V was trimmed by 8 bases and J by 3 bases, leaving 5 bases between them. The CDR3 runs to 10 residues. The CDR3 reads CASGHYEQYF. The CDR3 DNA sequence: TGTGCCAGCGGGCACTACGAGCAGTACTTC.

This chain joins TRBV28 and TRBJ2-3; no clear D. Germline-derived CDR1 and CDR2 are MDHEN and SYDVKM. The CDR3 is 13 residues long. Deletions cut 4 bases from V and 2 bases from J, with 7 bases between. The CDR3 region is CASSSPNTDTQYF. The CDR3 coding sequence is TGTGCCAGCAGTTCCCCAAACACAGATACGCAGTATTTT. Combining the CDR3 with reference TRBV28 and TRBJ2-3 gives the whole variable domain DVKVTQSSRYLVKRTGEKVFLECVQDMDHENMFWYRQDPGLGLRLIYFSYDVKMKEKGDIPEGYSVSREKKERFSLILESASTNQTSMYLCASSSPNTDTQYFGPGTRLTVL.

The chain carries TRBV29-1 and TRBJ1-3; no definite D call. The germline V and J ends were trimmed by 5 bases and 0 bases, with 11 bases remaining between them. CDR3 length equals 14 residues. Germline V gene sequence: CDR1 SQVTM, CDR2 ANQGSEA. CDR3 region: CSVSGKLSGNTIYF. CDR3 nucleotides: TGCAGCGTTAGCGGGAAGCTCTCTGGAAACACCATATATTTT.

The V and J genes are TRBV18 and TRBJ2-5; 7 nucleotides align to TRBD2. Losses at the gene ends were 3 bases for V and 0 bases for J; bases not matched to a gene: 4. The CDR3 is 15 residues long. CDR1 is KGHSH, CDR2 LQKENI, per germline. The CDR3 DNA sequence: TGTGCCAGCTCACCTCGACTAGCAGACCAAGAGACCCAGTACTTC. This gives the protein CASSPRLADQETQYF.

This chain uses TRBV28 with TRBJ2-3, with TRBD2 matching 14 bases. CDR3 length equals 18 residues. V dropped 3 bases and J dropped 6; count of bases not matched to a gene: 11. In germline, CDR1 is MDHEN, CDR2 SYDVKM. The chain's CDR3 is CASSFGLFGTSGGDTQYF. For the CDR3, the DNA is TGTGCCAGCAGTTTCGGTCTCTTCGGGACTAGCGGGGGCGATACGCAGTATTTT. The entire variable domain, with the rest obtained from reference TRBV28 and TRBJ2-3, is as follows: DVKVTQSSRYLVKRTGEKVFLECVQDMDHENMFWYRQDPGLGLRLIYFSYDVKMKEKGDIPEGYSVSREKKERFSLILESASTNQTSMYLCASSFGLFGTSGGDTQYFGPGTRLTVL.

CDR3 DNA sequence: TGCGCCAGCAGTTTCGCAGGGGTTGGGGACACTGAAGCTTTCTTT. This gives the protein CASSFAGVGDTEAFF. This chain joins TRBV5-1 and TRBJ1-1, with a tentative D call TRBD1 (6 bases). The CDR3 has 15 amino acids. V lost 5 bases, J lost 3 bases, and 17 bases lay in between. Germline V lookup: CDR1 SGHRS, CDR2 YFSETQ.

The rearrangement joins TRBV7-2 to TRBJ2-3, with 9 bases identical to TRBD1. Germline lookup yields CDR1 SGHTA and CDR2 FQGNSA. The CDR3 contains 19 residues. After removal of 2 bases from V and 4 bases from J, the junction contained 16 bases not matched to a gene. The CDR3 DNA reads TGTGCCAGCAGCTTAATCGGGATTAACGGACAGGGGATTGCAGATACGCAGTATTTT. As protein: CASSLIGINGQGIADTQYF.

This clone was detected once. CDR3 DNA: TGTGCCAGCAGCAATTCCCATACGCCCCAGGGCCAGCGGGGGCGGGATACGCAGTATTTT. Amino acid sequence: CASSNSHTPQGQRGRDTQYF. The chain couples TRBV9 to TRBJ2-3; 8 bases match TRBD2. Looked up from germline, CDR1 is SGDLS and CDR2 is YYNGEE. The CDR3 is 20 residues long. J gave up 6 bases and V 4 bases, and 25 bases lay outside the gene matches.

The chain joins TRBV7-9 to TRBJ1-1; 7 nucleotides match TRBD1. Germline-derived CDR1 and CDR2 are SEHNR and FQNEAQ (reference sequence). V was clipped by 5 bases and J by 1 base; unmatched bases: 4. CDR3 length: 14 residues. This CDR3 is CASSARQGNTEAFF. Here the CDR3 DNA reads TGTGCCAGCAGCGCCCGACAGGGGAACACTGAAGCTTTCTTT.

The table lists this clone with a count of one. This same CDR3 is encoded by further DNA sequences in the sample. The V gene is TRBV6-1, the J gene TRBJ2-7; a weak D match, TRBD2 (6 bases). Germline V gene data show CDR1 as MNHNS and CDR2 as SASEGT. V was cut by 3 bases and J by 0 bases, with 6 bases left in between. The CDR3 is made up of 13 amino acids. The CDR3 region has the DNA TGTGCCAGCAGTGAGCGGGGCTCCTACGAGCAGTACTTC. Its translation is CASSERGSYEQYF.

This chain connects TRBV27 to TRBJ2-1; D gene unclear. In germline, CDR1 is MNHEY, CDR2 SMNVEV (reference sequence). The CDR3 length is 14 residues. Trimming removed 3 bases at V and 0 bases at J, with 6 bases between. The CDR3 region is CASSFHPSYNEQFF. As DNA, the CDR3 is TGTGCCAGCAGTTTCCATCCCTCCTACAATGAGCAGTTCTTC.

This chain uses TRBV9 with TRBJ2-7, with 9 bases that match TRBD1. J lost 2 bases, V lost 6 bases, and 12 bases had no gene match. This CDR3 contains 16 residues. Germline V gene lookup returns CDR1 SGDLS and CDR2 YYNGEE. CDR3 sequence: CASIPWRDRVTYEQYF. The CDR3 coding sequence is TGTGCCAGCATCCCTTGGAGGGACAGGGTTACCTACGAGCAGTACTTC.

The chain recombines TRBV14 with TRBJ1-1, with 7 bases matching TRBD1. The germline V gene has CDR1 SGHDN and CDR2 FVKESK. The CDR3 sequence is 18 residues long. V trimming: 4 bases; J trimming: 0 bases; junction bases outside the gene matches: 14. The CDR3 sequence is CASSLDRAQRLMNTEAFF. CDR3 nucleotide sequence: TGTGCCAGCAGCCTTGACAGGGCCCAGCGTCTCATGAACACTGAAGCTTTCTTT.

CDR3 sequence: CASSLSGVPHEQYF. In DNA, the CDR3 is TGTGCCAGCAGTTTATCAGGGGTCCCCCACGAGCAGTACTTC. V and J are TRBV27 and TRBJ2-7; TRBD1 is a possible D gene (5 bases). The CDR3 runs to 14 residues. Germline V gene data show CDR1 as MNHEY and CDR2 as SMNVEV (reference sequence). Trimming stripped 0 bases from V and 5 bases from J, with 11 bases between.

The chain carries TRBV4-2 and TRBJ2-3, with TRBD2 matching over 11 bases. J lost 3 bases, V lost 4 bases, and 3 bases had no gene match. The CDR3 totals 15 residues. Germline CDR1 LGHNA, CDR2 YNFKEQ. DNA for the CDR3: TGTGCCAGCAGCCTAGCGGGGGGGCTAACAGATACGCAGTATTTT. Its protein product is CASSLAGGLTDTQYF.

The chain uses TRBV6-2 or TRBV6-3 and TRBJ2-7; no firm D call. The CDR3 extends over 15 amino acids. Trimming cost V 1 base and J 1 base, with 11 bases left between them. The V gene's germline CDR1 is MNHEY and CDR2 SVGEGT. CDR3 sequence reads: CASSYFGATSYEQYF. DNA of the CDR3: TGTGCCAGCAGTTACTTCGGTGCTACTTCCTACGAGCAGTACTTC.

The gene calls are TRBV15 and TRBJ1-1, with TRBD1 matching over 11 bases. Trimming took 1 base from V and 4 from J; bases not matched to a gene: 11. This CDR3 spans 18 amino acids. CDR1 is LNHNV and CDR2 is YYDKDF in the germline V gene (reference sequence). The CDR3 nucleotides read TGTGCCACCAGCAGAGGCTATTCGACCGGGACAGGGGGCACTGAAGCTTTCTTT. Amino acid sequence: CATSRGYSTGTGGTEAFF. The whole variable domain, remainder taken from reference TRBV15 and TRBJ1-1, is DAMVIQNPRYQVTQFGKPVTLSCSQTLNHNVMYWYQQKSSQAPKLLFHYYDKDFNNEADTPDNFQSRRPNTSFCFLDIRSPGLGDTAMYLCATSRGYSTGTGGTEAFFGQGTRLTVV.

J is TRBJ1-5 and V is TRBV2; TRBD1 agrees at 10 bases. The J segment lost 7 bases and the V segment lost 6 bases, leaving 9 bases of the junction unmatched. Germline assignment: CDR1 SNHLY and CDR2 FYNNEI. The CDR3 has 15 amino acids. The CDR3 loop reads CASSGTGEVWQPQHF. In DNA, the CDR3 is TGTGCCAGCAGCGGGACAGGGGAAGTTTGGCAGCCCCAGCATTTT.

The table lists this clone with a count of one. The chain recombines TRBV28 with TRBJ1-2; D is undetermined. The CDR3 contains 15 residues. CDR1 and CDR2 (germline): MDHEN, SYDVKM. Trimming took 3 bases from V and 1 from J, leaving 12 bases between them. CDR3 DNA: TGTGCCAGCAGTTTTTCCCGGGTCGGTAACTATGGCTACACCTTC. It is translated as CASSFSRVGNYGYTF.

The chain recombines TRBV3-1 (or the pseudogene TRBV3-2) with TRBJ2-3; 10 bases match TRBD2. CDR3 size: 18 residues. The V gene end was trimmed by 3 bases and the J gene end by 6 bases; junction bases not matched to a gene: 15. Germline-derived CDR1 and CDR2 are LGHDT and YNNKEL (reference sequence). Here the CDR3 reads CASSQPLPFSGGFDTQYF. Here the CDR3 DNA reads TGTGCCAGCAGCCAGCCCCTTCCCTTTAGCGGGGGGTTTGATACGCAGTATTTT.

This sequence joins TRBV18 and TRBJ2-2; TRBD2 is a possible D gene (5 bases). Germline V CDR1 and CDR2: KGHSH, LQKENI. CDR3 length equals 12 residues. The germline V and J ends were trimmed by 6 bases and 8 bases, with 10 bases remaining between them. CDR3: CASSPGMGELFF. CDR3 bases: TGTGCCAGCTCCCCCGGGATGGGGGAGCTGTTTTTT.

This chain connects TRBV2 to TRBJ1-3; tentative D call: TRBD1 (5 bases). CDR1 is SNHLY and CDR2 is FYNNEI in the germline V gene. V shed 2 bases and J shed 0 bases, with 14 bases lying between them. This CDR3 has 17 amino acids. The CDR3 protein is CASSELGAQASGNTIYF. The CDR3 bases are TGTGCCAGCAGTGAATTAGGGGCGCAGGCCTCTGGAAACACCATATATTTT.

This clone has a handful of counts. The CDR3 is CASSPVGGEKLFF. Here the CDR3 DNA reads TGTGCCAGCTCACCAGTGGGGGGTGAAAAACTGTTTTTT. The chain recombines TRBV18 with TRBJ1-4; tentative D call: TRBD1 (5 bases). Germline-derived CDR1 and CDR2 are KGHSH and LQKENI. This CDR3 contains 13 residues. With 2 bases removed from V and 7 bases from J, the gap between germline ends came to 8 bases.

The V call is TRBV5-1, the J call TRBJ1-1, with 9 bases lining up with TRBD1. V shed 6 bases and J 6 bases; nucleotides not matched to a gene: 6. This CDR3 region has 13 residues. Germline CDR1 reads SGHRS; CDR2 reads YFSETQ. The CDR3 nucleotides read TGCGCCAGCAATCGACAGGGGGGATCTGAAGCTTTCTTT. It codes for CASNRQGGSEAFF.

The chain is built from TRBV10-2 and TRBJ1-1, with 7 nucleotides matching TRBD1. There are 14 residues in the CDR3. Looked up from germline, CDR1 is WSHSY and CDR2 is SAAADI. Unmatched junction bases numbered 5, after V lost 5 bases and J lost 2 bases. The CDR3 sequence: CASSLGTVNTEAFF. The CDR3 DNA sequence: TGCGCCAGCAGTCTCGGGACAGTCAACACTGAAGCTTTCTTT.

The gene calls are TRBV28 and TRBJ1-5, with a tentative D call TRBD1 (6 bases). The germline V and J ends were trimmed by 3 bases and 7 bases, with 19 bases remaining between them. Germline V gives CDR1 MDHEN, CDR2 SYDVKM. This CDR3 has 16 residues. This chain's CDR3 is CASSLWSGGAPQPQHF. The CDR3 DNA reads TGTGCCAGCAGTTTGTGGTCGGGGGGCGCCCCCCAGCCCCAGCATTTT.